This T cell receptor beta chain originates from a study of cytomegalovirus exposure and HLA in healthy donors. Study results and caveats: Subsequent analysis showed first-cohort TCR clusters tending to co-occur in about 110 validation repertoires. TCR sequences were mostly rare, though some public TCRs occurred in many donors. Reports indicated that the classifier achieved high specificity and sensitivity in diagnosing cytomegalovirus status. Cytomegalovirus association was assigned to about 180 TCR beta chains.

Deletions cut 0 bases from V and 6 bases from J, with 17 bases between. Germline CDR1 reads LGHNA; CDR2 reads YNFKEQ. This CDR3 is 16 amino acids long. TCRdb keeps only in-frame clones here, not all; method: immunoSEQ multiplex PCR. The sample holds under 95,000 clones; approximately 94% are singletons and the top ten take roughly 3.4%. On this clone itself: The antigen remains unidentified.

Sequencing used PBMCs. This chain connects TRBV4-2 to TRBJ1-2; the D is unclear. This TCR was recovered from a woman aged 18-30 years in good health and CMV-seropositive. The CDR3 nucleotides are TGTGCCAGCAGCCAAGATCCTCGCGGGGAGGCACATGGCTACACCTTC. Translation gives CASSQDPRGEAHGYTF.